What follows are 24 T cell receptor beta chains derived from one specimen sequenced in a study of T cell repertoires in cytomegalovirus infection. TCRdb reprocessed the reads with MiXCR, giving one entry per CDR3 protein. The sample records about 530,000 distinct CDR3 sequences, about a quarter being singletons. Sequencing was performed on PBMCs. The receptors shown here come from a human donor in good health (CMV status not recorded). Some clones in this sample may be carry-over from other donors' samples.

This clonotype appeared many times. The chain has TRBV7-6 and TRBJ2-7, with D possibly matching TRBD2 (6 bases). V was shortened by 8 bases and J by 2 bases, with 16 bases between the two germline ends. The germline V gene encodes CDR1 SGHVS and CDR2 FNYEAQ. The CDR3 runs to 14 residues. CDR3 coding DNA: TGTGCCAGCTCTGGAGGGATGGTAACCTACGAGCAGTACTTC. Translation gives CASSGGMVTYEQYF.

The rearrangement uses TRBV6-1 and TRBJ1-5, with a weak D call TRBD1 (5 bases). V was pared by 5 bases and J by 7 bases, with 18 bases between. Germline V gives CDR1 MNHNS, CDR2 SASEGT. This CDR3 is 15 amino acids long. CDR3 coding DNA: TGTGCCAGCAGTTCTCCTTTCGGGGGTAAACAGCCCCAGCATTTT. Amino acid sequence: CASSSPFGGKQPQHF.

The V gene is TRBV5-1, the J gene TRBJ2-1; D may be TRBD1 or TRBD2 (5 bases each). The germline gives CDR1 SGHRS, CDR2 YFSETQ. With 0 bases removed from V and 9 bases from J, the gap between germline ends came to 16 bases. The CDR3 runs 15 residues. Written as DNA, the CDR3 is TGCGCCAGCAGCTTGGAGGGACGGACCCTGGGTGAGCAGTTCTTC. Its protein is CASSLEGRTLGEQFF.

The sample holds many counts of this clonotype. This chain links TRBV7-8 with TRBJ1-5, with D unclear. This CDR3 has 15 amino acids. The germline V and J ends were trimmed by 1 base and 7 bases, with 14 bases remaining between them. CDR1 is SGHVS, CDR2 FQNEAQ, per germline. The CDR3 sequence: CASSLVPGSAQPQHF. In nucleotides, the CDR3 is TGTGCCAGCAGCTTAGTTCCGGGTTCGGCCCAGCCCCAGCATTTT.

The chain joins TRBV19 to TRBJ1-1; D is perhaps TRBD1 (6 bases). The V gene's germline CDR1 is LNHDA and CDR2 SQIVND (reference sequence). V lost 6 bases, J lost 7 bases, and 21 bases lay in between. The CDR3 has 15 amino acids. CDR3 coding DNA: TGTGCCAGTAGAAGATCGGACAGAATACTAAATGAAGCTTTCTTT. Encoded protein: CASRRSDRILNEAFF.

The table lists this clonotype with a few counts. The V gene is TRBV28, the J gene TRBJ2-1; D remains unclear. V dropped 2 bases and J dropped 2 bases, with 7 bases sitting between them. This CDR3 is built from 14 residues. In germline, CDR1 is MDHEN, CDR2 SYDVKM. CDR3 in amino acids: CASSLATAYNEQFF. CDR3 coding DNA: TGTGCCAGCAGTTTAGCAACAGCCTACAATGAGCAGTTCTTC.

The rearrangement joins TRBV5-1 to TRBJ2-3; tentatively, D is TRBD2 (7 bases). V lost 7 bases, J lost 6 bases, and 21 bases lay in between. The CDR3 sequence is 15 residues long. In germline, CDR1 is SGHRS, CDR2 YFSETQ. CDR3 loop: CASALRGGRVDTQYF. The CDR3 DNA is TGCGCCAGCGCCTTGAGGGGGGGCCGGGTGGATACGCAGTATTTT.

This chain links TRBV7-6 with TRBJ2-3; 10 nucleotides align to TRBD1. This CDR3 contains 17 residues. CDR1 and CDR2 from the germline V gene are SGHVS and FNYEAQ. Trimming cost V 4 bases and J 0 bases; bases outside gene matches: 7. CDR3 nucleotides: TGTGCCAGCAGCTCCGGGACAGGGGCTATCAGCACAGATACGCAGTATTTT. It is translated as CASSSGTGAISTDTQYF.

This clonotype was picked up many times. The V gene is TRBV7-2, the J gene TRBJ2-7, with 7 bases identical to TRBD2. Trimming took 3 bases from V and 2 from J; bases not matched to a gene: 4. This CDR3 region has 14 residues. Germline CDR1 and CDR2: SGHTA and FQGNSA. CDR3 in amino acids: CASSLASGPYEQYV. CDR3 coding DNA: TGTGCCAGCAGCTTGGCTAGCGGCCCCTACGAGCAGTACGTC.

This clonotype was seen a few times. The chain is built from TRBV12-5 and TRBJ1-1, with D unresolved. This CDR3 region has 13 residues. V gave up 5 bases and J gave up 7 bases, with 14 bases separating them. Per the germline V gene, CDR1 is LGHNT and CDR2 is FRNRAP. The CDR3 loop reads CASGPTYLNEAFF. The CDR3 region has the DNA TGTGCTAGTGGTCCTACGTACCTGAATGAAGCTTTCTTT.

This clonotype occurred many times. The gene calls are TRBV7-9 and TRBJ1-5; D ambiguous. The V and J ends lost 5 bases and 5 bases respectively, with 13 bases between them. Germline CDR1 and CDR2: SEHNR and FQNEAQ (reference sequence). CDR3 length equals 14 residues. The CDR3 loop is CASSRGGSDQPQHF. The CDR3 coding sequence is TGTGCCAGCAGCCGGGGAGGATCTGATCAGCCCCAGCATTTT.

This clonotype has at least ten counts. The rearrangement uses TRBV6-5 and TRBJ2-3; TRBD1 matches 7 bases. The CDR3 contains 19 residues. Germline V gene lookup returns CDR1 MNHEY and CDR2 SVGAGI. The V gene end was trimmed by 0 bases and the J gene end by 2 bases; junction bases not matched to a gene: 14. The CDR3 sequence: CASSYSTYPGTDLTDTQYF. The DNA of the CDR3 is TGTGCCAGCAGTTACTCGACCTATCCTGGGACAGACCTCACAGATACGCAGTATTTT.

The V gene is TRBV6-6, the J gene TRBJ1-2, with 9 bases matching TRBD1. CDR3 length equals 14 residues. The germline V gene has CDR1 MNHNY and CDR2 SVGAGI (reference sequence). V gave up 6 bases and J gave up 1 base; unmatched junction bases: 3. Written as DNA, the CDR3 is TGTGCCAGCAGACAGGGGGCGCGTAACTATGGCTACACCTTC. It yields the protein CASRQGARNYGYTF.

This clonotype was observed many times. V is TRBV7-2 and J is TRBJ1-1, with 12 positions matching TRBD1. The CDR3 is 19 residues long. Germline V gene lookup returns CDR1 SGHTA and CDR2 FQGNSA. The ends lost 2 bases at V and 3 bases at J; junction bases unmatched: 13. CDR3 amino acids: CASSLISGTGGRSDTEAFF. For the CDR3, the DNA is TGTGCCAGCAGCTTAATATCCGGGACAGGGGGCCGATCGGACACTGAAGCTTTCTTT.

This clonotype was seen a handful of times. The V call is TRBV29-1, the J call TRBJ2-3, with 7 bases that match TRBD2. Trimming cost V 5 bases and J 2 bases; bases outside gene matches: 10. Germline assignment: CDR1 SQVTM and CDR2 ANQGSEA. CDR3 size: 15 residues. CDR3 nucleotide sequence: TGCAGCGTTCGTAACCAGCGGGACTACACAGATACGCAGTATTTT. Translating it yields CSVRNQRDYTDTQYF.

This rearrangement joins TRBV7-9 to TRBJ2-1; no clear D gene. The CDR3 consists of 12 residues. V lost 4 bases, J lost 9 bases, and 10 bases lay in between. CDR1 is SEHNR, CDR2 FQNEAQ, per germline (reference sequence). The CDR3: CASSSPSTEQFF. In DNA, the CDR3 is TGTGCCAGCAGCTCACCTAGTACTGAGCAGTTCTTC. The variable domain in full, completed from reference TRBV7-9 and TRBJ2-1, reads DTGVSQNPRHKITKRGQNVTFRCDPISEHNRLYWYRQTLGQGPEFLTYFQNEAQLEKSRLLSDRFSAERPKGSFSTLEIQRTEQGDSAMYLCASSSPSTEQFFGPGTRLTVL.

This clonotype has more than one count but fewer than ten. The chain is built from TRBV19 and TRBJ1-2; 9 bases map to TRBD1. The CDR3 sequence is 14 residues long. Looked up from germline, CDR1 is LNHDA and CDR2 is SQIVND (reference sequence). V gave up 3 bases and J gave up 8 bases; unmatched junction bases: 7. DNA for the CDR3: TGTGCCAGTAGTATCACAGGGGGCTCAGACGGCTACACCTTC. It specifies CASSITGGSDGYTF.

This clonotype was found a few times. The J gene is TRBJ1-1, the V gene TRBV5-1; D not resolved. Germline CDR1 SGHRS, CDR2 YFSETQ. The CDR3 has 17 amino acids. V was pared by 2 bases and J by 0 bases, with 17 bases between. CDR3 amino acids: CASSFPTREALNTEAFF. Written as DNA, the CDR3 is TGCGCCAGCAGCTTTCCCACCCGGGAGGCCTTGAACACTGAAGCTTTCTTT. The full variable domain, in which reference TRBV5-1 and TRBJ1-1 provide the parts outside the CDR3, is KAGVTQTPRYLIKTRGQQVTLSCSPISGHRSVSWYQQTPGQGLQFLFEYFSETQRNKGNFPGRFSGRQFSNSRSEMNVSTLELGDSALYLCASSFPTREALNTEAFFGQGTRLTVV.

The rearrangement links TRBV27 to TRBJ2-3; D gene uncertain. V was trimmed by 3 bases and J by 1 base, leaving 20 bases between them. Germline-derived CDR1 and CDR2 are MNHEY and SMNVEV (reference sequence). The CDR3 totals 18 residues. CDR3 in amino acids: CASSFRANPLRGTDTQYF. In DNA form, the CDR3 reads TGTGCCAGCAGTTTTAGAGCAAACCCCCTACGTGGCACAGATACGCAGTATTTT.

This clonotype was seen more than once but under ten times. This sequence joins TRBV3-1 and TRBJ1-3; D is perhaps TRBD1 (5 bases). Germline V gene data show CDR1 as LGHDT and CDR2 as YNNKEL (reference sequence). The CDR3 length is 15 residues. V dropped 3 bases and J dropped 2 bases, with 11 bases sitting between them. The CDR3 nucleotides read TGTGCCAGCAGCCAGCCGGGGGGGGCTGGAAACACCATATATTTT. It translates to CASSQPGGAGNTIYF.

The chain links TRBV6-1 to TRBJ2-3; maybe TRBD1 (5 bases). Germline assignment: CDR1 MNHNS and CDR2 SASEGT. Trimming took off 2 bases at V and 1 base at J, with 10 bases between the two ends. The CDR3 extends over 15 amino acids. Here the CDR3 DNA reads TGTGCCAGCAGTGAAAGGGGTTGGGGCACAGATACGCAGTATTTT. It is translated as CASSERGWGTDTQYF.

The V call is TRBV29-1, the J call TRBJ1-2; 7 bases align to TRBD1. The CDR3 is made up of 12 amino acids. Per the germline V gene, CDR1 is SQVTM and CDR2 is ANQGSEA. Unmatched junction bases numbered 6, after V lost 3 bases and J lost 8 bases. CDR3 sequence: CSVEQGGPGYTF. The CDR3 DNA reads as TGCAGCGTTGAGCAGGGGGGACCCGGCTACACCTTC.

This chain's CDR3 is CATSASGLGWTQYF. The CDR3 bases are TGTGCCACCAGCGCTAGCGGGCTTGGGTGGACGCAGTATTTT. The V gene is TRBV15, the J gene TRBJ2-3; 8 positions agree with TRBD2. The CDR3 is 14 residues long. Trimming removed 5 bases from V and 9 bases from J; junction bases left unmatched: 10. CDR1 LNHNV and CDR2 YYDKDF come from the germline V gene (reference sequence).

V gene TRBV27 combines with J gene TRBJ1-5; no firm D call. Trimming cost V 5 bases and J 4 bases, with 15 bases left between them. The CDR3 extends over 15 amino acids. Germline CDR1 and CDR2: MNHEY and SMNVEV (reference sequence). The CDR3 sequence is CASSPKGGVNQPQHF. In nucleotides, the CDR3 is TGTGCCAGCAGTCCAAAAGGCGGGGTTAATCAGCCCCAGCATTTT.